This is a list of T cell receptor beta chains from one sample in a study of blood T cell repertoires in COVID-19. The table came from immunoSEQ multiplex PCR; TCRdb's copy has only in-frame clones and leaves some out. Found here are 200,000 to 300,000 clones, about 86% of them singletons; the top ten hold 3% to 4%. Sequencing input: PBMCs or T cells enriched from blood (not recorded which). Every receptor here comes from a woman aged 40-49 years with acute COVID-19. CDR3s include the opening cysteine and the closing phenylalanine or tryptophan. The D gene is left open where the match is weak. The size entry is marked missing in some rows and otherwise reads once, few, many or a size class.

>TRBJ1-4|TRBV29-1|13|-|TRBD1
TGCAGCGTTGGGACAGGGGTAAATGAAAAACTGTTTTTT
CSVGTGVNEKLFF
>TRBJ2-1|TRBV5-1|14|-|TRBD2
TGCGCCAGCAGCTTGGAGGCGGGAGACAATGAGCAGTTCTTC
CASSLEAGDNEQFF
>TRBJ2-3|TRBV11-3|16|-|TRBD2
TGTGCCAGCAGCTCCCGTGCAGCGGGAGAGGAAGATACGCAGTATTTT
CASSSRAAGEEDTQYF
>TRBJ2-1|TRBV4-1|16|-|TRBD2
TGCGCCAGCAGCCAGCCGAGGACTAGCGGGATTTTTGAGCAGTTCTTC
CASSQPRTSGIFEQFF
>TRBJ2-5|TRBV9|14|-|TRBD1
TGTGCCAGCAGCAAGGACAGGGACCAAGAGACCCAGTACTTC
CASSKDRDQETQYF
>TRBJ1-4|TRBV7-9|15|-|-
TGTGCCAGCAGCGCCCGACAGACAACTAATGAAAAACTGTTTTTT
CASSARQTTNEKLFF
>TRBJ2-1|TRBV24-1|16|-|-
TGTGCCACCAGTGAGAGGCGGGCTAGCTCCTACAATGAGCAGTTCTTC
CATSERRASSYNEQFF
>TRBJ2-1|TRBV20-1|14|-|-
TGCAGTGCTAGTGGGGGCCAGGGTTTCGATGAGCAGTTCTTC
CSASGGQGFDEQFF
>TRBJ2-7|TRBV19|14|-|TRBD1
TGTGCCAGTAGTATTAGCACAGGGGGCTACGAGCAGTACTTC
CASSISTGGYEQYF
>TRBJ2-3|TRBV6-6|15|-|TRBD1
TGTGCCAGCAGTTACTCCGGGACAGGTGGGGATACGCAGTATTTT
CASSYSGTGGDTQYF
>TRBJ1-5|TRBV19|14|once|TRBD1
TGTGCCAGTAACCCCGGGACAGGGGTTAAGCCCCAGCATTTT
CASNPGTGVKPQHF
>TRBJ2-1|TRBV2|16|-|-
TGTGCCAGCAGTGAACTACCCCGGGATTCCTACAATGAGCAGTTCTTC
CASSELPRDSYNEQFF
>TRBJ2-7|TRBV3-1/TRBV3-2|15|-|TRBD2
TGTGCCAGCAGTGGACTAGCGGGAGCCCAAGATGAGCAGTACTTC
CASSGLAGAQDEQYF
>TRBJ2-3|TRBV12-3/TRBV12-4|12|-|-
TGTGCCAGCAGTTATCCTGCGGATACGCAGTATTTT
CASSYPADTQYF
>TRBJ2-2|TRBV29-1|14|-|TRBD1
TGCAGCGTTGACTGGACAGGGTCTACCGGGGAGCTGTTTTTT
CSVDWTGSTGELFF
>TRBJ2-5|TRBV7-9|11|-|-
TGTGCCAGCAGCCGTTTGGAGACCCAGTACTTC
CASSRLETQYF